A single T cell receptor (beta chain) is shown here with its context. Its antigen is unidentified. The CDR3 extends over 12 amino acids. The germline V and J ends were trimmed by 2 bases and 3 bases, with 7 bases remaining between them. Germline V CDR1 and CDR2: SQVTM, ANQGSEA. This entry is derived from a study of Ad26.COV2.S vaccination and SARS-CoV-2 variants. Points from the study as a whole: Possible underestimation of total T cell responses by the TCR breadth and depth analyses was noted.

Sequencing used immunoSEQ multiplex PCR; TCRdb keeps in-frame clones, though not all of them. The data show approximately 400,000 clones, about four fifths seen once. The treatment was: some 20 received Ad26.COV2.S at low or high dose, single or two shots; 5 received placebo; per-sample allocation not given. It was on day 63 after the first vaccine or placebo injection that samples were taken. It was an adult aged 18-55 years in Boston who was the donor. The clonotype comes from a person between 18 and 65 years old who received the Ad26.COV2.S COVID-19 vaccine or a placebo. The source was peripheral blood, collected in a trial of Ad26.COV2.S vaccine versus placebo. The genes are TRBV29-1 and TRBJ1-2, with D perhaps matching TRBD1 (6 bases). The CDR3 here is CSVERTDYGYTF. CDR3 sequence (DNA): TGCAGCGTTGAAAGGACAGACTATGGCTACACCTTC.